Here is one T cell receptor beta chain with its context. The data are from a study of T-cell memory formation after mild COVID-19. The CDR3 sequence is 16 residues long. The germline V gene has CDR1 SEHNR and CDR2 FQNEAQ (reference sequence). With 1 base removed from V and 5 bases from J, the gap between germline ends came to 15 bases. The TCR alpha and TCR beta cDNA libraries, bearing sample barcodes and UMIs, were generated by 5'RACE using constant-segment primers. Using its own MiXCR run on the 5' RACE reads, TCRdb lists one record per CDR3 protein. This table has fewer than 350,000 distinct CDR3 sequences, about 13% appearing once.

The TCR was taken from a man younger than 35 who had mild COVID-19 (a few samples of this study predate the infection). Cell type and time point are not known. The sequencing sample was made of PBMCs or a T cell subset sorted from them (not recorded which). This chain joins TRBV7-9 and TRBJ2-1, with unresolved D. The CDR3 region is CASSLVRAVRDNEQFF. The CDR3 nucleotides read TGTGCCAGCAGCTTAGTCCGGGCAGTACGTGACAATGAGCAGTTCTTC.